This TCR beta chain was documented in a study of cytomegalovirus exposure and HLA in healthy donors. Study as a whole: Early on, a data release was issued that held approximately 78 million unique TCRs from HLA-typed donors.

Vbeta (60) and Jbeta (13) primers were used in the PCR. TCRdb's table, derived via immunoSEQ multiplex PCR, lists solely in-frame clones and lacks some. The data contain tens of thousands of clones, 75% of them singletons. Findings and caveats of the study: As was reported, the classifier diagnosed cytomegalovirus status with high specificity and sensitivity.

V was pared by 3 bases and J by 4 bases, with 10 bases between. The CDR3 runs to 13 residues. Per germline, CDR1 MGHRA and CDR2 YSYEKL. Turning to this clone: Its target is unknown.

This sequence was found in a man aged 55 to 70 in good health and CMV-seropositive. Source material: PBMCs. This chain connects TRBV4-1 to TRBJ2-7; perhaps TRBD2 as D (7 bases). The DNA for the CDR3 is TGCGCCAGCAGCCAGGGAGGGGGGTACGAGCAGTACTTC. It yields the protein CASSQGGGYEQYF.